This T cell receptor (beta chain) came from a study of T cell responses to AZD1222 COVID-19 vaccine. A note on this clone: The antigen remains undetermined.

Profiling relied on immunoSEQ multiplex PCR, and the TCRdb table lists in-frame clones only, not all of them. The data show about 220,000 clones, 85% to 95% seen once. Regarding the study as a whole: The breadth and depth of Spike-specific TCRs increased once two AZD1222 doses had been given. Reports indicate that nearly half of spike-specific TCRs are directed at unmutated variant regions. Mapped onto spike, vaccine-associated CD4 TCRs spanned it and were dominant at 160-218 and 743-854. The donors showed a predominance of white British ancestry and of females, with possible underestimation of clonal diversity.

V lost 1 base to trimming and J lost 6 bases; unmatched junction nucleotides: 7. The CDR3 sequence is 17 residues long. Germline V CDR1 and CDR2: LGHDT, YNNKEL (reference sequence). The sample consisted of peripheral blood, taken on day 0 of MenACWY control vaccination. The sequence came from an adult in good health. This sequence joins TRBV3-1 (or the pseudogene TRBV3-2) and TRBJ1-5; 12 bases align to TRBD1. CDR3 sequence: CASSQAGTGGVGQPQHF. In DNA, the CDR3 is TGTGCCAGCAGCCAAGCGGGGACAGGGGGCGTAGGTCAGCCCCAGCATTTT.